This T cell receptor (beta chain) was observed in a study of T cell responses to AZD1222 COVID-19 vaccine. Study results and caveats: Of spike-specific TCRs, nearly half reportedly target regions left unmutated in variants. Seropositive AZD1222 recipients at baseline numbered only five to seven. Mostly white British, mostly female donors; authors suggested clonal diversity may be underestimated. CD4 TCRs covered the whole spike, strongest at regions 160-218 and 743-854.

V gave up 4 bases and J gave up 6 bases, with 12 bases separating them. This CDR3 is 13 amino acids long. Germline V lookup: CDR1 MRHNA, CDR2 SNTAGT. In regard to this clone: Its antigen is not known.

The assay was immunoSEQ multiplex PCR, and TCRdb's table has in-frame clones only and misses some. The sample records about 200,000 clones, under 95% being singletons. This sequence joins TRBV6-4 and TRBJ1-2; TRBD1 is a possible D gene (6 bases). The sequence derives from an adult who received the AZD1222 COVID-19 vaccine. Sequenced material: peripheral blood, taken 28 days after the second AZD1222 dose. The CDR3 sequence is CASSAGAKDGYTF. CDR3 coding DNA: TGTGCCAGCAGTGCGGGGGCTAAGGATGGCTACACCTTC.